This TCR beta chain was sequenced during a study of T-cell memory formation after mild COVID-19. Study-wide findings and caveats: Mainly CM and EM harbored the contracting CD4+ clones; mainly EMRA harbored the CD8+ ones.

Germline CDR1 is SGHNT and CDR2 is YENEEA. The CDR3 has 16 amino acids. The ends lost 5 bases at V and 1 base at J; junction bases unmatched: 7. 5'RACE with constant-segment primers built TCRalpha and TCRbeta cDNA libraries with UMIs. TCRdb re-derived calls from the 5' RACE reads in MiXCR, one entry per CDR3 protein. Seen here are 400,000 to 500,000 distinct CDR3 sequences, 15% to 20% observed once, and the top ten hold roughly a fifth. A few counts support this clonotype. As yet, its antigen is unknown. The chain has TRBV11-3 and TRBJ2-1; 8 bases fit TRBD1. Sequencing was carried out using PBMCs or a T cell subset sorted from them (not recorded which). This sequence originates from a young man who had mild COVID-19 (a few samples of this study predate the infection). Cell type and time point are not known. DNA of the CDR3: TGTGCCAGCAGCCCCCGGACAGGGAAGTCCTACAATGAGCAGTTCTTC. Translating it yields CASSPRTGKSYNEQFF.